This T cell receptor (beta chain) emerged from a study of T cells expressing NK-cell markers. Study-wide context: Seven HCMV-seropositive donors and one seronegative donor made up the eight sequenced donors.

With the 5' RACE reads reprocessed, TCRdb shows one record per CDR3 protein and no DNA. The sample totals fewer than 550,000 distinct CDR3 sequences; its top ten clones hold under 1.5%. Overall study results and limits: Specificity for HCMV among expanded NKG2C+ T cell clones was not established.

For this clonotype: What it binds is unknown.

CDR3 size: 14 residues. Germline CDR1 MNHEY, CDR2 SMNVEV (reference sequence). The rearrangement joins TRBV27 to TRBJ2-1; TCRdb calls TRBD1, which cannot be checked without DNA. This clonotype was obtained from a woman aged 45-65 years in good health. Specimen: blood T cells: a sorted CD56 or NKG2C T cell subset, CD4+ or CD8+ T cells, or bulk PBMC T cells (not recorded which). CDR3: CASSSPGGINEQFF.